Listed here is a single TCR beta chain. The sample is drawn from a study of cytomegalovirus exposure and HLA in healthy donors. Donors in the study were healthy people who gave bone marrow. At sampling all donors were nominally healthy, likely with unrecorded immune exposures. J lost 1 base, V lost 5 bases, and 10 bases had no gene match. CDR1 and CDR2 from the germline V gene are SEHNR and FQNEAQ (reference sequence). The CDR3 is 16 amino acids. The PCR contained 60 Vbeta and 13 Jbeta primers. Sequencing was performed with immunoSEQ multiplex PCR; in TCRdb, only in-frame clones are kept and a portion is missing. The repertoire includes about 200,000 clones, around four fifths of them detected once, and about 1.8% sits in the top ten.

What was sequenced was PBMCs. The sequence came from a man aged 50-60 years in good health and CMV-seronegative. The rearrangement uses TRBV7-9 and TRBJ2-5, with 7 bases aligning to TRBD1. CDR3 nucleotide sequence: TGTGCCAGCAGCACCGCGACAGGGTCGGTCCAAGAGACCCAGTACTTC. Its protein product is CASSTATGSVQETQYF.